A single T cell receptor beta chain is shown here with its context. The data derive from a study of blood T cell repertoires in COVID-19. Background on the study: Nucleic acid was either cDNA or gDNA, and it came from T cells, B-cell-depleted T cells, or PBMCs.

Original processing notes: Nucleated cell counts were estimated from reference gene primer amplification. Assay: immunoSEQ multiplex PCR; the TCRdb copy retains only in-frame clones and omits some. That table is the source of V, J and clone size, and D and trimming were worked out from the DNA. The sample contains approximately 85,000 clones, 75% to 90% of which appear only once. The germline V and J ends were trimmed by 4 bases and 6 bases, with 10 bases remaining between them. CDR1 is MNHEY, CDR2 SMNVEV, per germline (reference sequence). This CDR3 is 13 amino acids long. Sequences were obtained from peripheral blood. This sequence originates from a man aged 45-65 years with active or convalescent COVID-19. This chain joins TRBV27 and TRBJ1-5; D possibly corresponds to TRBD1 (6 bases). CDR3 region: CASSYRVAQPQHF. Here the CDR3 DNA reads TGTGCCAGCAGTTACAGGGTAGCTCAGCCCCAGCATTTT.